The 26 T cell receptor beta chains below come from one sample, sequenced in a study of cytomegalovirus exposure and HLA in healthy donors. Use of 60 Vbeta and 13 Jbeta primers characterized the PCR. The protocol was immunoSEQ multiplex PCR, while the TCRdb copy is restricted to in-frame clones and leaves out a portion. The sample has more than 150,000 clones, around 80% seen once; the top ten hold 2.5% to 3.5%. What was sequenced was PBMCs. The receptors shown here come from a woman aged 45 to 65 in good health and CMV-seropositive.

The chain has TRBV7-2 and TRBJ2-3; TRBD1 is a possible D gene (6 bases). Trimming left V 4 bases short and J 4 bases short, with 12 bases between. Looked up from germline, CDR1 is SGHTA and CDR2 is FQGNSA. CDR3 length equals 14 residues. The CDR3 DNA sequence: TGTGCCAGCAGCTCCCGGACAGAGTCAGATACGCAGTATTTT. The encoded protein is CASSSRTESDTQYF.

The chain uses TRBV14 and TRBJ1-5, with D possibly matching TRBD1 (6 bases). CDR3 length: 21 amino acids. The germline CDR1 and CDR2 sequences are SGHDN and FVKESK. Deletions cut 7 bases from V and 0 bases from J, with 31 bases between. Written as DNA, the CDR3 is TGTGCCAGCACCCTTAGGCAGGGGCCGATTTGGTCACTATATAGCAATCAGCCCCAGCATTTT. Amino acids: CASTLRQGPIWSLYSNQPQHF.

About this clone itself: A junction boundary mismatches the germline segment, possibly from a read error. The chain employs TRBV4-3 and TRBJ2-4; 8 bases agree with TRBD1. In germline, CDR1 is LGHNA, CDR2 YSLEER. The CDR3 length is 15 residues. The CDR3 loop reads CASSLTGEMRNSQYF. The CDR3 DNA follows: TGCGCCAGCAGCCTGACAGGGGAGATGAGGAACAGTCAGTACTTC.

The J gene is TRBJ2-2, the V gene TRBV19; TRBD1 agrees at 7 bases. Germline CDR1 LNHDA, CDR2 SQIVND (reference sequence). V shed 6 bases and J 4 bases; nucleotides not matched to a gene: 11. The CDR3 is 16 amino acids. The DNA of the CDR3 is TGTGCCAGTAGATGGGACAGTACGGTGATCACCGGGGAGCTGTTTTTT. Amino acids: CASRWDSTVITGELFF.

This chain joins TRBV6-1 and TRBJ2-3; unclear D gene. The germline V gene has CDR1 MNHNS and CDR2 SASEGT. V was shortened by 7 bases and J by 1 base, with 9 bases between the two germline ends. The CDR3 is 13 residues long. CDR3 loop: CASTNPGTDTQYF. The DNA of the CDR3 is TGTGCCAGCACCAACCCAGGCACAGATACGCAGTATTTT.

V usage is TRBV4-3 and J usage is TRBJ2-3; 7 nucleotides line up with TRBD1. V lost 1 base and J lost 1; bases outside the gene matches: 8. Germline V lookup: CDR1 LGHNA, CDR2 YSLEER. This CDR3 region has 17 residues. The CDR3 DNA reads as TGCGCCAGCAGCCAAGGGTTAGGGGGCGCCGGCACAGATACGCAGTATTTT. It codes for CASSQGLGGAGTDTQYF.

V is TRBV7-2 and J is TRBJ1-2; D unclear. With 7 bases removed from V and 0 bases from J, the gap between germline ends came to 18 bases. The CDR3 totals 16 residues. The V gene's germline CDR1 is SGHTA and CDR2 FQGNSA. CDR3 residues: CASTPNPGPANYGYTF. The CDR3 DNA reads TGTGCCAGCACCCCAAACCCAGGCCCAGCTAACTATGGCTACACCTTC.

The table lists this clone with a count of one. The chain couples TRBV7-2 to TRBJ2-4; the match to TRBD2 covers 10 bases. The CDR3 spans 17 residues. Germline assignment: CDR1 SGHTA and CDR2 FQGNSA. The V gene end was trimmed by 1 base and the J gene end by 0 bases; junction bases not matched to a gene: 3. DNA for the CDR3: TGTGCCAGCAGCTTAGAACTAGCGGGGTTAGCCAAAAACATTCAGTACTTC. Translated, it gives CASSLELAGLAKNIQYF.

This clone has just a few counts. This chain links TRBV6-6 with TRBJ1-1, with TRBD1 matching 11 bases. Looked up from germline, CDR1 is MNHNY and CDR2 is SVGAGI (reference sequence). V trimming: 5 bases; J trimming: 4 bases; junction bases outside the gene matches: 6. This CDR3 region has 15 residues. The CDR3 region is CASSLAGQGATEAFF. The DNA of the CDR3 is TGTGCCAGCAGTCTTGCAGGACAGGGGGCCACTGAAGCTTTCTTT.

The CDR3: CASSPPGVYEQYF. CDR3 coding DNA: TGTGCCAGCAGTCCGCCAGGGGTTTACGAGCAGTACTTC. The chain recombines TRBV25-1 with TRBJ2-7, with D possibly being TRBD1 (6 bases). Trimming removed 5 bases from V and 4 bases from J, with 12 bases in between. The germline V gene encodes CDR1 MGHDK and CDR2 SYGVNS. This CDR3 has 13 residues.

This clone came up once. The rearrangement joins TRBV7-9 to TRBJ1-1; a possible D gene is TRBD1 (6 bases). V was shortened by 7 bases and J by 0 bases, with 21 bases between the two germline ends. Germline CDR1 and CDR2: SEHNR and FQNEAQ (reference sequence). CDR3 length: 17 residues. CDR3 protein: CASTRGGSKHMNTEAFF. The CDR3 region has the DNA TGTGCCAGCACGCGAGGGGGATCCAAGCACATGAACACTGAAGCTTTCTTT.

The chain joins TRBV2 to TRBJ2-3, with 7 positions matching TRBD1. Germline lookup yields CDR1 SNHLY and CDR2 FYNNEI. Trimming took 3 bases from V and 6 from J; bases not matched to a gene: 9. CDR3 length: 15 residues. CDR3 sequence reads: CASSERQGERDTQYF. In DNA form, the CDR3 reads TGTGCCAGCAGTGAGCGTCAGGGGGAGCGTGATACGCAGTATTTT. Full variable domain (missing parts from reference TRBV2 and TRBJ2-3): EPEVTQTPSHQVTQMGQEVILRCVPISNHLYFYWYRQILGQKVEFLVSFYNNEISEKSEIFDDQFSVERPDGSNFTLKIRSTKLEDSAMYFCASSERQGERDTQYFGPGTRLTVL.

The chain combines TRBV4-2 with TRBJ1-5; D unresolved. Trimming took off 0 bases at V and 0 bases at J, with 9 bases between the two ends. This CDR3 is built from 16 residues. The germline gives CDR1 LGHNA, CDR2 YNFKEQ. The CDR3 DNA is TGTGCCAGCAGCCAAGATCAGGATTATAGCAATCAGCCCCAGCATTTT. Amino acid sequence: CASSQDQDYSNQPQHF.

A few counts support this clone. The V gene is TRBV7-8, the J gene TRBJ2-1; 12 nucleotides agree with TRBD1. V shed 5 bases, J shed 10 bases, and the junction held 12 bases outside the gene matches. The CDR3 runs to 16 residues. Germline values: CDR1 SGHVS, CDR2 FQNEAQ. This CDR3 is CASSHNTGTGGREQFF. CDR3 coding DNA: TGTGCCAGCAGCCATAATACCGGGACAGGGGGCAGGGAGCAGTTCTTC.

This clone was observed a few times. This chain joins TRBV7-9 and TRBJ2-1, with D perhaps matching TRBD2 (5 bases). Germline V lookup: CDR1 SEHNR, CDR2 FQNEAQ (reference sequence). The CDR3 spans 15 residues. The V end lost 7 bases, the J end lost 5 bases, and 18 bases lay between the germline ends. The CDR3 loop reads CASKVQNSGDNEQFF. Here the CDR3 DNA reads TGTGCCAGCAAAGTTCAAAACTCCGGGGACAATGAGCAGTTCTTC.

The chain combines TRBV28 with TRBJ2-2; 12 bases fit TRBD2. CDR1 and CDR2 (germline): MDHEN, SYDVKM. The CDR3 has 15 residues. The trim removed 5 bases at V and 6 bases at J, leaving 4 bases unmatched. CDR3 DNA: TGTGCCAGCAGTGGGCTAGCGGGAGGGTCCGGGGAGCTGTTTTTT. It codes for CASSGLAGGSGELFF.

The rearrangement uses TRBV2 and TRBJ2-1; 7 bases align to TRBD2. CDR3 length: 16 residues. Germline assignment: CDR1 SNHLY and CDR2 FYNNEI. V trimming: 6 bases; J trimming: 6 bases; junction bases outside the gene matches: 14. In DNA, the CDR3 is TGTGCCAGCAGAACTAGCCCGGGGAGGGGATCCAATGAGCAGTTCTTC. It translates to CASRTSPGRGSNEQFF.

V gene TRBV5-1 combines with J gene TRBJ1-2; D unclear. Trimming took 0 bases from V and 4 from J, leaving 10 bases between them. This CDR3 spans 14 amino acids. The germline CDR1 and CDR2 sequences are SGHRS and YFSETQ. The CDR3 coding sequence is TGCGCCAGCAGCTTGGGACTTACATCCTATGGCTACACCTTC. It codes for CASSLGLTSYGYTF.

This chain links TRBV12-5 with TRBJ2-7; 7 bases are a match to TRBD2. There are 19 residues in the CDR3. Germline CDR1 and CDR2: LGHNT and FRNRAP. With 1 base clipped from V and 1 base from J, the junction kept 16 bases outside the gene matches. The CDR3 nucleotides are TGTGCTAGTGGTTTGGCTACTTCGGCCGGGGGGTGGTCATCCTACGAGCAGTACTTC. This encodes CASGLATSAGGWSSYEQYF.

The chain recombines TRBV29-1 with TRBJ2-1, with 11 bases that match TRBD2. CDR3 size: 17 residues. J lost 9 bases, V lost 4 bases, and 17 bases had no gene match. CDR1 SQVTM and CDR2 ANQGSEA come from the germline V gene. The CDR3 region is CSVGGPTSGSSRSEQFF. The CDR3 coding sequence is TGCAGCGTTGGAGGGCCAACTAGCGGGAGTTCTAGGAGTGAGCAGTTCTTC.

The chain recombines TRBV28 with TRBJ1-2; tentative D call: TRBD1 (6 bases). Germline V gives CDR1 MDHEN, CDR2 SYDVKM. The CDR3 totals 13 residues. Trimming cost V 5 bases and J 4 bases, with 11 bases left between them. The CDR3 sequence: CASSEGTSYGYTF. CDR3 DNA: TGTGCCAGCAGTGAGGGGACAAGCTATGGCTACACCTTC.

The V gene is TRBV25-1, the J gene TRBJ2-7; possibly TRBD1 for D (5 bases). Trimming left V 6 bases short and J 0 bases short, with 6 bases between. CDR3 length: 12 residues. Germline V gives CDR1 MGHDK, CDR2 SYGVNS. The CDR3 is CASRDTSYEQYF. In DNA, the CDR3 is TGTGCCAGCAGGGACACCTCCTACGAGCAGTACTTC.

This chain links TRBV15 with TRBJ1-2; a weak D match, TRBD1 (6 bases). The CDR3 spans 11 residues. The germline V gene has CDR1 LNHNV and CDR2 YYDKDF (reference sequence). V was pared by 9 bases and J by 4 bases, with 9 bases between. In nucleotides, the CDR3 is TGTGCCACTCAGGGGACCTATGGCTACACCTTC. This gives the protein CATQGTYGYTF.

This clone turned up a few times. This sequence joins TRBV7-2 and TRBJ2-7, with 11 bases matching TRBD2. The germline CDR1 and CDR2 sequences are SGHTA and FQGNSA. The CDR3 totals 15 residues. With V trimmed by 5 bases and J by 2 bases, 5 bases remained unmatched. The CDR3 nucleotides read TGTGCCAGCAGCCTGCGGACTAGCGGGCCCTACGAGCAGTACTTC. Its protein is CASSLRTSGPYEQYF.

The chain couples TRBV15 to TRBJ2-4, with 7 nucleotides matching TRBD2. CDR1 is LNHNV and CDR2 is YYDKDF in the germline V gene (reference sequence). There are 17 residues in the CDR3. The ends lost 0 bases at V and 0 bases at J; junction bases unmatched: 5. The CDR3 is CATSREASGVAKNIQYF. Written as DNA, the CDR3 is TGTGCCACCAGCAGAGAGGCCAGCGGGGTAGCCAAAAACATTCAGTACTTC.

The J gene is TRBJ1-1, the V gene TRBV27, with 7 bases fitting TRBD1. Germline assignment: CDR1 MNHEY and CDR2 SMNVEV (reference sequence). The CDR3 spans 14 residues. The trim removed 3 bases at V and 6 bases at J, leaving 7 bases unmatched. DNA for the CDR3: TGTGCCAGCAGTTTCGGGAAACAGGGGTCTGAAGCTTTCTTT. Protein: CASSFGKQGSEAFF.